One sample yielded the 10 T cell receptor beta chains listed below, sequenced in a study of PD-1 blockade in classical Hodgkin lymphoma. Profiled with immunoSEQ multiplex PCR; TCRdb holds only in-frame clones, not every one. The table lists about 41,000 clones, roughly 80% of them singletons, with about a fifth in the top ten. Each of the patients experienced relapse following autologous stem cell transplantation, and their brentuximab vedotin exposure differed. The source was peripheral blood mononuclear cells (PBMCs), collected at baseline. These receptors all come from a human donor with classical Hodgkin lymphoma.

The V and J genes are TRBV2 and TRBJ2-1; 7 nucleotides agree with TRBD2. The CDR3 is 15 residues long. Germline lookup yields CDR1 SNHLY and CDR2 FYNNEI. V lost 7 bases and J lost 3; bases outside the gene matches: 9. CDR3 DNA: TGTGCCAGCAATAAGGGGTCTAGCGGCTACAATGAGCAGTTCTTC. Its protein is CASNKGSSGYNEQFF. Drawing the rest from reference TRBV2 and TRBJ2-1, the complete variable domain is EPEVTQTPSHQVTQMGQEVILRCVPISNHLYFYWYRQILGQKVEFLVSFYNNEISEKSEIFDDQFSVERPDGSNFTLKIRSTKLEDSAMYFCASNKGSSGYNEQFFGPGTRLTVL.

CDR3 bases: TGTGCCAGCAGCTTGGGGTTGACCGACTATGGCTACACCTTC. This gives the protein CASSLGLTDYGYTF. The chain combines TRBV7-9 with TRBJ1-2, with unresolved D. From germline, CDR1 is SEHNR and CDR2 FQNEAQ (reference sequence). This CDR3 spans 14 amino acids. V was pared by 3 bases and J by 3 bases, with 11 bases between.

The chain couples TRBV11-2 to TRBJ1-5, with a tentative D call TRBD1 (5 bases). The CDR3 consists of 15 residues. V lost 3 bases and J lost 0, with 9 bases in between. CDR1 and CDR2 from the germline V gene are SGHAT and FQNNGV. CDR3 loop: CASSFDSNSNQPQHF. Here the CDR3 DNA reads TGTGCCAGCAGCTTCGACAGTAATAGCAATCAGCCCCAGCATTTT. Looking up the rest from reference TRBV11-2 and TRBJ1-5 gives the full variable domain: EAGVAQSPRYKIIEKRQSVAFWCNPISGHATLYWYQQILGQGPKLLIQFQNNGVVDDSQLPKDRFSAERLKGVDSTLKIQPAKLEDSAVYLCASSFDSNSNQPQHFGDGTRLSIL.

The CDR3 DNA reads as TGTGCCAGCAGTTATCAGGACTACACCGGGGAGCTGTTTTTT. It encodes CASSYQDYTGELFF. The rearrangement joins TRBV6-5 to TRBJ2-2; maybe TRBD2 (5 bases). Trimming took off 3 bases at V and 3 bases at J, with 8 bases between the two ends. CDR1 is MNHEY and CDR2 is SVGAGI in the germline V gene. The CDR3 contains 14 residues.

This chain links TRBV2 with TRBJ2-7, with TRBD1 matching 11 bases. Trimming cost V 6 bases and J 4 bases; bases outside gene matches: 5. Germline V gene data show CDR1 as SNHLY and CDR2 as FYNNEI. There are 14 residues in the CDR3. CDR3 region: CASRPGQGGYEQYF. As DNA, the CDR3 is TGTGCCAGCAGGCCGGGACAGGGGGGGTACGAGCAGTACTTC.

The chain has TRBV19 and TRBJ2-7; D is unresolved. The CDR3 runs 12 residues. The V end lost 3 bases, the J end lost 2 bases, and 5 bases lay between the germline ends. The germline gives CDR1 LNHDA, CDR2 SQIVND (reference sequence). The CDR3: CASSMDPYEQYF. CDR3 bases: TGTGCCAGTAGTATGGATCCCTACGAGCAGTACTTC. Drawing the rest from reference TRBV19 and TRBJ2-7, the complete variable domain is DGGITQSPKYLFRKEGQNVTLSCEQNLNHDAMYWYRQDPGQGLRLIYYSQIVNDFQKGDIAEGYSVSREKKESFPLTVTSAQKNPTAFYLCASSMDPYEQYFGPGTRLTVT.

The J gene is TRBJ2-7, the V gene TRBV28; D is uncertain. This CDR3 region has 12 residues. Trimming took off 3 bases at V and 2 bases at J, with 5 bases between the two ends. Germline V gene lookup returns CDR1 MDHEN and CDR2 SYDVKM. The CDR3 here is CASSLTPYEQYF. The CDR3 DNA reads TGTGCCAGCAGTTTGACACCCTACGAGCAGTACTTC. Full variable domain (outside the CDR3, taken from reference TRBV28 and TRBJ2-7): DVKVTQSSRYLVKRTGEKVFLECVQDMDHENMFWYRQDPGLGLRLIYFSYDVKMKEKGDIPEGYSVSREKKERFSLILESASTNQTSMYLCASSLTPYEQYFGPGTRLTVT.

This chain links TRBV9 with TRBJ1-5, with D hard to call. V was pared by 2 bases and J by 1 base, with 4 bases between. CDR1 and CDR2 (germline): SGDLS, YYNGEE. The CDR3 runs 13 residues. The CDR3 reads CASSVKSNQPQHF. The CDR3 DNA reads TGTGCCAGCAGCGTCAAGAGCAATCAGCCCCAGCATTTT.

The V gene is TRBV6-5, the J gene TRBJ2-7; a weak D match, TRBD1 (5 bases). This CDR3 has 15 residues. Germline lookup yields CDR1 MNHEY and CDR2 SVGAGI. The V end lost 5 bases, the J end lost 2 bases, and 16 bases lay between the germline ends. CDR3 residues: CASSPLLAGTYEQYF. Here the CDR3 DNA reads TGTGCCAGCAGTCCCCTCCTGGCAGGGACCTACGAGCAGTACTTC.

The chain joins TRBV19 to TRBJ2-3; D not certain. The CDR3 contains 15 residues. V dropped 3 bases and J dropped 0 bases, with 10 bases sitting between them. From germline, CDR1 is LNHDA and CDR2 SQIVND (reference sequence). In DNA, the CDR3 is TGTGCCAGTAGTATTCGGCCGACAAGCACAGATACGCAGTATTTT. Protein product: CASSIRPTSTDTQYF.